The 10 T cell receptor beta chains listed next were all sequenced from one sample in a study of beta chain features in type 1 diabetes. Study-wide results and caveats: TCRB CDR3 length was moderately but significantly reduced in all four CD4+ subsets of Type 1 diabetes patients.

Their specific antigens are unknown. Expressed TCRB transcripts got sequenced, as all isolated RNA was reverse transcribed. Sequencing was performed with immunoSEQ multiplex PCR; in TCRdb, only in-frame clones are kept and a portion is missing. This table holds 150,000 to 200,000 clones, 63% found once. Input material: naive CD4+ T cells from blood. These receptors all stem from a man aged 25 to 40 with type 1 diabetes.

This clone occurred once. This chain links TRBV9 with TRBJ2-5; 10 bases align to TRBD2. CDR1 and CDR2 from the germline V gene are SGDLS and YYNGEE. CDR3 size: 17 residues. The J segment lost 5 bases and the V segment lost 3 bases, leaving 13 bases of the junction unmatched. The CDR3 is CASSATSGRYVQETQYF. CDR3 DNA sequence: TGTGCCAGCAGCGCGACTAGCGGGCGATACGTACAGGAGACCCAGTACTTC. The whole variable domain, remainder taken from reference TRBV9 and TRBJ2-5, is DSGVTQTPKHLITATGQRVTLRCSPRSGDLSVYWYQQSLDQGLQFLIQYYNGEERAKGNILERFSAQQFPDLHSELNLSSLELGDSALYFCASSATSGRYVQETQYFGPGTRLLVL.

The genes are TRBV29-1 and TRBJ1-2; TRBD1 might be the D (6 bases). The ends were cut back, 6 bases at V and 0 bases at J, with 11 bases in the middle. CDR1 and CDR2 (germline): SQVTM, ANQGSEA. There are 13 residues in the CDR3. The chain's CDR3 is CSVADSPNYGYTF. CDR3 DNA sequence: TGCAGCGTCGCGGACAGTCCTAACTATGGCTACACCTTC.

This chain joins TRBV5-1 and TRBJ2-3; 10 nucleotides align to TRBD2. V lost 4 bases and J lost 2; bases outside the gene matches: 10. The CDR3 spans 17 residues. CDR1 and CDR2 (germline): SGHRS, YFSETQ. Written as DNA, the CDR3 is TGCGCCAGCAGCCCACCCCATAGCGGGGGGTCCACAGATACGCAGTATTTT. Translation gives CASSPPHSGGSTDTQYF.

Comment on this clone: Within the sample, other DNA sequences also encode this same CDR3. The V call is TRBV29-1, the J call TRBJ2-7; 8 bases are shared with TRBD1. The CDR3 is 12 amino acids. V was clipped by 4 bases and J by 5 bases; unmatched bases: 4. The germline CDR1 and CDR2 sequences are SQVTM and ANQGSEA. CDR3 protein: CSVGEDRDEQYF. In DNA form, the CDR3 reads TGCAGCGTTGGTGAGGACAGGGACGAGCAGTACTTC.

This clone was counted between two and nine times. The chain links TRBV5-1 to TRBJ2-3, with D unclear. With 1 base removed from V and 0 bases from J, the gap between germline ends came to 3 bases. Germline CDR1 reads SGHRS; CDR2 reads YFSETQ. This CDR3 has 13 amino acids. The CDR3 bases are TGCGCCAGCAGCTTGCAGAGCACAGATACGCAGTATTTT. This translates into CASSLQSTDTQYF.

This clone appeared once. The CDR3: CASRDRTEINTF. The CDR3 DNA sequence: TGTGCCAGCAGGGATCGGACAGAAATAAACACCTTC. The chain carries TRBV6-5 and TRBJ1-2; a weak D match, TRBD1 (6 bases). Germline values: CDR1 MNHEY, CDR2 SVGAGI. The CDR3 contains 12 residues. Trimming removed 6 bases at V and 12 bases at J, with 17 bases between.

This clone was observed a handful of times. The sample contains more than one DNA sequence encoding this CDR3. The J gene is TRBJ2-5, the V gene TRBV7-2; 7 bases are shared with TRBD2. The CDR3 spans 13 residues. Germline V CDR1 and CDR2: SGHTA, FQGNSA. Trimming cost V 1 base and J 5 bases; bases outside gene matches: 1. The CDR3 DNA reads TGTGCCAGCAGCTTAGAGCGGGGCGAGACCCAGTACTTC. This codes for CASSLERGETQYF.

This sequence joins TRBV29-1 and TRBJ1-5; a possible D gene is TRBD1 (5 bases). CDR1 is SQVTM and CDR2 is ANQGSEA in the germline V gene. The V and J ends lost 1 base and 6 bases respectively, with 13 bases between them. The CDR3 runs to 14 residues. The CDR3 DNA reads as TGCAGCGTTGAAGCCCCAGGGTCGGGTCAGCCCCAGCATTTT. Translation gives CSVEAPGSGQPQHF.

The CDR3: CAWSVGGTGDSPLHF. The CDR3 region has the DNA TGTGCCTGGAGTGTCGGCGGGACAGGTGATTCACCCCTCCACTTT. This chain uses TRBV30 with TRBJ1-6, with 8 bases identical to TRBD1. Germline lookup yields CDR1 GTSNPN and CDR2 SVGIG (reference sequence). This CDR3 has 15 residues. Unmatched junction bases numbered 6, after V lost 0 bases and J lost 8 bases.

The rearrangement uses TRBV7-8 and TRBJ2-5, with D unresolved. Germline-derived CDR1 and CDR2 are SGHVS and FQNEAQ. Trimming left V 1 base short and J 2 bases short, with 8 bases between. This CDR3 contains 14 residues. The CDR3 DNA reads as TGTGCCAGCAGCTTAGGATCCGTTCAAGAGACCCAGTACTTC. This encodes CASSLGSVQETQYF.